Listed here are 20 T cell receptor beta chains from one sample, sequenced in a study of identical twins. TCRdb used MiXCR to reprocess the 5' RACE reads, holding one entry per CDR3 protein. The table shows roughly 710,000 distinct CDR3 sequences, with 5.5% to 6.5% occurring only once. Sequences were obtained from naive T cells sorted from blood. The receptor set was obtained from a man younger than 30 in good health.

The chain employs TRBV12-3 or TRBV12-4 and TRBJ2-2; 12 bases fit TRBD2. V trimming: 11 bases; J trimming: 5 bases; junction bases outside the gene matches: 15. The CDR3 consists of 17 residues. As DNA, the CDR3 is TGTGCCGGCATACAAGCCGGGACTAGCGGGTGGACCGGGGAGCTGTTTTTT. Translated, it gives CAGIQAGTSGWTGELFF.

This clonotype showed up just a few times. The chain recombines TRBV12-3 or TRBV12-4 with TRBJ2-1, with 10 nucleotides matching TRBD2. Trimming at V came to 3 bases and at J to 7 bases, leaving 0 bases not matched to a gene. CDR3 length: 13 residues. The CDR3 nucleotides are TGTGCCAGCAGTTTTAGCGGGAGGAATGAGCAGTTCTTC. Protein sequence: CASSFSGRNEQFF.

This clonotype was recorded many times. The chain couples TRBV10-2 to TRBJ2-3; D gene ambiguous. V shed 4 bases and J shed 6 bases, with 8 bases lying between them. The CDR3 spans 12 residues. Germline CDR1 reads WSHSY; CDR2 reads SAAADI. The CDR3 here is CASSGVFDTQYF. CDR3 DNA: TGCGCCAGCAGTGGGGTATTCGATACGCAGTATTTT.

This clonotype was seen repeatedly, ten times or more. This sequence joins TRBV10-1 and TRBJ2-3, with 7 bases identical to TRBD1. The length of the CDR3 is 15 residues. The junction had 12 bases not matched to a gene; V was cut back by 10 bases and J by 2 bases. CDR1 is WNHNN and CDR2 is SYGVQD in the germline V gene (reference sequence). The CDR3 reads CATSPGTAFTDTQYF. CDR3 in DNA: TGCGCCACCAGCCCTGGGACAGCGTTCACAGATACGCAGTATTTT.

This sequence joins TRBV7-9 and TRBJ2-1; D tentatively reads TRBD1 or TRBD2 (6 bases each). Trimming stripped 5 bases from V and 7 bases from J, with 24 bases between. Germline CDR1 SEHNR, CDR2 FQNEAQ (reference sequence). This CDR3 is built from 17 residues. CDR3 nucleotides: TGTGCCAGCAGCGGAGGGGCGAGGGGAACAGGGCGAAATGAGCAGTTCTTC. It specifies CASSGGARGTGRNEQFF.

This clonotype was observed a few times. This chain links TRBV7-8 with TRBJ2-7; TRBD1 matches 9 bases. This CDR3 is built from 16 residues. Germline V gives CDR1 SGHVS, CDR2 FQNEAQ. V dropped 5 bases and J dropped 6; count of bases not matched to a gene: 14. The CDR3 protein is CASSPKVGQGSFEQYF. CDR3 nucleotides: TGTGCCAGCAGCCCCAAGGTGGGACAGGGTTCGTTCGAGCAGTACTTC.

This clonotype was detected many times. J is TRBJ2-1 and V is TRBV24-1; unclear D gene. The germline CDR1 and CDR2 sequences are KGHDR and SFDVKD. The CDR3 runs 15 residues. V lost 4 bases, J lost 4 bases, and 13 bases lay in between. The CDR3 loop is CATSDPGLLYNEQFF. The CDR3 DNA is TGTGCCACCAGTGACCCGGGCCTCTTGTACAATGAGCAGTTCTTC.

This clonotype has just a few counts. The J gene is TRBJ2-1, the V gene TRBV21-1. TRBV21-1 constitutes a pseudogene. The CDR3 length is 13 residues. The CDR3 region has the DNA TGTGCCAGCAGCGCCCGAACGGGGAATGAGCAGTTCTTC. Translating it yields CASSARTGNEQFF.

The CDR3 nucleotides are TGCGCCAGCAGCTTGAACTGGGGCCTCACAGATACGCAGTATTTT. Amino acid sequence: CASSLNWGLTDTQYF. This chain joins TRBV5-1 and TRBJ2-3, with D possibly being TRBD1 (5 bases). CDR1 SGHRS and CDR2 YFSETQ come from the germline V gene. This CDR3 region has 15 residues. Trimming pared 1 base from V and 2 bases from J, leaving 11 bases between. The variable domain in full, with the rest retrieved from reference TRBV5-1 and TRBJ2-3, is KAGVTQTPRYLIKTRGQQVTLSCSPISGHRSVSWYQQTPGQGLQFLFEYFSETQRNKGNFPGRFSGRQFSNSRSEMNVSTLELGDSALYLCASSLNWGLTDTQYFGPGTRLTVL.

This clonotype was picked up a small number of times. The chain employs TRBV7-8 and TRBJ2-3, with 14 bases that match TRBD2. This CDR3 comprises 19 residues. Germline assignment: CDR1 SGHVS and CDR2 FQNEAQ. The V gene end was trimmed by 5 bases and the J gene end by 2 bases; junction bases not matched to a gene: 12. The CDR3 DNA sequence: TGTGCCAGCAGCCCTTGGCAGTTGACTAGCGGGAGGGCCACAGATACGCAGTATTTT. Amino acid sequence: CASSPWQLTSGRATDTQYF.

This clonotype was detected many times. This chain links TRBV6-1 with TRBJ2-2; 11 nucleotides match TRBD2. V shed 6 bases, J shed 6 bases, and the junction held 9 bases outside the gene matches. The CDR3 totals 16 residues. Germline V gene sequence: CDR1 MNHNS, CDR2 SASEGT. The CDR3 region is CASSPTSGRLAGELFF. For the CDR3, the DNA is TGTGCCAGCAGCCCTACTAGCGGGAGACTGGCCGGGGAGCTGTTTTTT.

This clonotype was seen a handful of times. This chain connects TRBV6-1 to TRBJ2-5; tentative D call: TRBD2 (6 bases). V shed 6 bases and J shed 7 bases, with 15 bases lying between them. Germline-derived CDR1 and CDR2 are MNHNS and SASEGT. This CDR3 is built from 13 residues. The DNA for the CDR3 is TGTGCCAGCAGCTCAGACGGGGGAAGGACCCAGTACTTC. Residues: CASSSDGGRTQYF.

The chain couples TRBV7-6 to TRBJ2-1; TRBD2 aligns across 9 bases. The CDR3 consists of 14 residues. V trimming: 7 bases; J trimming: 9 bases; junction bases outside the gene matches: 10. From germline, CDR1 is SGHVS and CDR2 FNYEAQ. The chain's CDR3 is CASTKGLARTEQFF. CDR3 DNA sequence: TGTGCCAGCACGAAGGGACTAGCCAGGACTGAGCAGTTCTTC.

The sample holds many counts of this clonotype. The rearrangement uses TRBV5-1 and TRBJ2-7; D is tentatively TRBD1 or TRBD2 (6 bases each). With 0 bases removed from V and 0 bases from J, the gap between germline ends came to 10 bases. The germline V gene encodes CDR1 SGHRS and CDR2 YFSETQ. This CDR3 has 15 residues. CDR3 protein: CASSLGGDNSYEQYF. CDR3 DNA: TGCGCCAGCAGCTTGGGCGGGGACAACTCCTACGAGCAGTACTTC. Drawing the rest from reference TRBV5-1 and TRBJ2-7, the complete variable domain is KAGVTQTPRYLIKTRGQQVTLSCSPISGHRSVSWYQQTPGQGLQFLFEYFSETQRNKGNFPGRFSGRQFSNSRSEMNVSTLELGDSALYLCASSLGGDNSYEQYFGPGTRLTVT.

This clonotype was found many times. The chain joins TRBV29-1 to TRBJ2-7; the D is unclear. Germline V gene lookup returns CDR1 SQVTM and CDR2 ANQGSEA. Trimming took 7 bases from V and 0 from J, leaving 13 bases between them. The CDR3 extends over 13 amino acids. The DNA of the CDR3 is TGCAGCGCTCAAAGGCCGGGCTCCTACGAGCAGTACTTC. Encoded protein: CSAQRPGSYEQYF.

This chain connects TRBV7-3 to TRBJ2-1, with TRBD2 matching 10 bases. J gave up 3 bases and V 1 base, and 6 bases lay outside the gene matches. The CDR3 consists of 17 residues. Looked up from germline, CDR1 is SGHTA and CDR2 is FQGTGA. CDR3 sequence: CASSLKGSGRYYNEQFF. CDR3 nucleotides: TGTGCCAGCAGCTTAAAGGGTAGCGGGAGGTACTACAATGAGCAGTTCTTC. The full variable domain, completed using reference TRBV7-3 and TRBJ2-1, is GAGVSQTPSNKVTEKGKYVELRCDPISGHTALYWYRQSLGQGPEFLIYFQGTGAADDSGLPNDRFFAVRPEGSVSTLKIQRTERGDSAVYLCASSLKGSGRYYNEQFFGPGTRLTVL.

This clonotype was detected ten times or more. V gene TRBV9 combines with J gene TRBJ1-2, with D possibly matching TRBD1 (6 bases). The CDR3 covers 15 residues. The V gene's germline CDR1 is SGDLS and CDR2 YYNGEE. V was trimmed by 2 bases and J by 2 bases, leaving 13 bases between them. In DNA, the CDR3 is TGTGCCAGCAGCGTTGGGACACCCACGAACTATGGCTACACCTTC. It is translated as CASSVGTPTNYGYTF. Variable domain in full (rest from reference TRBV9 and TRBJ1-2): DSGVTQTPKHLITATGQRVTLRCSPRSGDLSVYWYQQSLDQGLQFLIQYYNGEERAKGNILERFSAQQFPDLHSELNLSSLELGDSALYFCASSVGTPTNYGYTFGSGTRLTVV.

This clonotype appeared many times. The chain uses TRBV12-3 or TRBV12-4 and TRBJ1-2; D uncertain. The CDR3 sequence is 12 residues long. Trimming took off 7 bases at V and 2 bases at J, with 8 bases between the two ends. The CDR3: CASTDGNYGYTF. The CDR3 coding sequence is TGTGCCAGCACAGACGGAAACTATGGCTACACCTTC.

In its sample, this clonotype was seen a few times. V is TRBV5-6 and J is TRBJ1-1; 9 bases are shared with TRBD1. The V segment lost 0 bases and the J segment 10 bases; nucleotides outside the gene matches: 10. The CDR3 is 15 amino acids. Per the germline V gene, CDR1 is SGHDT and CDR2 is YYEEEE. The CDR3 spells CASSLDRGWTGAAFF. CDR3 coding DNA: TGTGCCAGCAGCTTGGATCGGGGGTGGACAGGGGCAGCTTTCTTT.

The chain links TRBV5-1 to TRBJ2-2; D not resolved. V dropped 1 base and J dropped 3 bases, with 7 bases sitting between them. The CDR3 totals 14 residues. The germline V gene encodes CDR1 SGHRS and CDR2 YFSETQ. CDR3 region: CASSLTDYTGELFF. In DNA, the CDR3 is TGCGCCAGCAGCTTGACAGATTACACCGGGGAGCTGTTTTTT.